This paragraph covers one T cell receptor (beta chain) sequence. The antigen is undetermined. The ends lost 4 bases at V and 3 bases at J; junction bases unmatched: 5. Germline V gene data show CDR1 as SGHNT and CDR2 as YYREEE (reference sequence). CDR3 length: 15 residues. These data belong to a study of cytomegalovirus exposure and HLA in healthy donors. Study overall: The 90 to 150 validation repertoires, a later analysis reported, used the same platform as the roughly 660 repertoires from the first cohort.

Findings and caveats of the study: Most TCRs appeared rarely, but some public TCRs recurred in many donors. The authors listed some 160 TCR beta chains as cytomegalovirus-associated.

TCRdb keeps only in-frame clones here, not all; method: immunoSEQ multiplex PCR. This repertoire shows fewer than 250,000 clones, around 87% found once; its top ten account for 2.6%. This TCR was recovered from a man between 18 and 29 years old in good health and CMV-seronegative. This chain connects TRBV5-4 to TRBJ2-1; 9 nucleotides align to TRBD1. Sequences were obtained from PBMCs. The CDR3 bases are TGTGCCAGCAGCGGGGGACAGGGAAGCTACAATGAGCAGTTCTTC. This translates into CASSGGQGSYNEQFF.